This T cell receptor (beta chain) stems from a study of blood T cell repertoires in COVID-19. As for the study in general: Spain, Italy and the United States supplied samples that represented acute and convalescent COVID-19. PBMCs, B-cell-depleted T cells, or T cells were the source of the cDNA or gDNA that made up the material.

How the authors handled the data: Amplifying reference gene primers gave estimates of nucleated cell counts. Measured with immunoSEQ multiplex PCR; TCRdb has only the in-frame clones, and not every one. From that table come the V and J calls and clone size; the DNA was used to work out D and trimming. There are under 80,000 clones in the sample; 70% to 90% occur only once, and 3.5% to 5% lies in the top ten. Trimming removed 3 bases at V and 3 bases at J, with 15 bases between. CDR3 size: 15 residues. Per the germline V gene, CDR1 is LGHDT and CDR2 is YNNKEL (reference sequence). J is TRBJ2-7 and V is TRBV3-1 (or the pseudogene TRBV3-2), with D maybe TRBD1 (5 bases). Sample: peripheral blood. The clonotype comes from a man aged 65 to 85 with active COVID-19. CDR3 DNA sequence: TGTGCCAGCAGCCATGGGGCCCCGGAAGACTACGAGCAGTACTTC. It specifies CASSHGAPEDYEQYF.